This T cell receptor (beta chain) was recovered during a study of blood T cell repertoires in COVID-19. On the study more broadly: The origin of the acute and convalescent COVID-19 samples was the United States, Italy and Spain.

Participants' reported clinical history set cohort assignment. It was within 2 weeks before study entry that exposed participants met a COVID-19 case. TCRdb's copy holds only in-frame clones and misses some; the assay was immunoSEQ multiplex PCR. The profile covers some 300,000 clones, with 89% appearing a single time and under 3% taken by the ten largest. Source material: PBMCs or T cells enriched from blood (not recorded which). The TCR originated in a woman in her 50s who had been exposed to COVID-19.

The CDR3 sequence is CASSVGQGWTGELFF. The CDR3 region has the DNA TGTGCCAGCAGCGTAGGACAGGGGTGGACCGGGGAGCTGTTTTTT. The J gene is TRBJ2-2, the V gene TRBV27; TRBD1 matches 9 bases. The CDR3 contains 15 residues. The V segment lost 6 bases and the J segment 5 bases; nucleotides outside the gene matches: 7. Per the germline V gene, CDR1 is MNHEY and CDR2 is SMNVEV (reference sequence).